A single sample is the source of the 30 T cell receptor beta chains below, sequenced in a study of cytomegalovirus exposure and HLA in healthy donors. PCR primers comprised 60 Vbeta and 13 Jbeta primers. The repertoire was sequenced with immunoSEQ multiplex PCR; TCRdb's copy has only in-frame clones and lacks some. The data hold under 150,000 clones, with roughly 80% observed a single time. Sequences were obtained from PBMCs. Receptors originate from a man aged 18 to 35 in good health and CMV-seronegative.

J is TRBJ1-1 and V is TRBV5-8; D is possibly TRBD1 (5 bases). The CDR3 sequence is 14 residues long. The V end lost 1 base, the J end lost 5 bases, and 12 bases lay between the germline ends. The germline V gene encodes CDR1 SGHTS and CDR2 YDEGEE. The CDR3 is CASSLTQRGTEAFF. CDR3 nucleotides: TGTGCCAGCAGCTTGACGCAACGGGGGACTGAAGCTTTCTTT.

The chain carries TRBV29-1 and TRBJ1-1, with 7 positions matching TRBD1. The germline V gene encodes CDR1 SQVTM and CDR2 ANQGSEA. The CDR3 runs to 12 residues. Trimming removed 6 bases from V and 6 bases from J; junction bases left unmatched: 7. Here the CDR3 reads CSVRGSSSEAFF. CDR3 nucleotide sequence: TGCAGCGTCAGGGGGTCGTCCTCTGAAGCTTTCTTT.

The chain uses TRBV5-1 and TRBJ1-2; 10 nucleotides match TRBD1. The J segment lost 4 bases and the V segment lost 3 bases, leaving 12 bases of the junction unmatched. The CDR3 extends over 17 amino acids. In germline, CDR1 is SGHRS, CDR2 YFSETQ. CDR3 sequence: CASSWGTGTGVTYGYTF. CDR3 bases: TGCGCCAGCAGCTGGGGGACCGGGACAGGGGTCACCTATGGCTACACCTTC.

V gene TRBV7-6 combines with J gene TRBJ1-6, with D perhaps TRBD1 (5 bases). Trimming cost V 3 bases and J 10 bases, with 7 bases left between them. Germline CDR1 is SGHVS and CDR2 is FNYEAQ. There are 12 residues in the CDR3. The CDR3 nucleotides read TGTGCCAGCAGCTTTGGGGGGTCACCCCTCCACTTT. The encoded protein is CASSFGGSPLHF. The full variable domain, with the rest looked up from reference TRBV7-6 and TRBJ1-6, is GAGVSQSPRYKVTKRGQDVALRCDPISGHVSLYWYRQALGQGPEFLTYFNYEAQQDKSGLPNDRFSAERPEGSISTLTIQRTEQRDSAMYRCASSFGGSPLHFGNGTRLTVT.

V is TRBV27 and J is TRBJ2-7; tentatively, D is TRBD2 (7 bases). V lost 5 bases and J 3 bases, leaving 23 bases between the germline ends. This CDR3 comprises 17 residues. Germline V gene lookup returns CDR1 MNHEY and CDR2 SMNVEV (reference sequence). The CDR3 here is CASSLGSGGPKNYEQYF. CDR3 nucleotides: TGTGCCAGCAGTCTGGGGTCCGGGGGGCCCAAGAACTACGAGCAGTACTTC.

This chain uses TRBV19 with TRBJ1-1; 8 bases fit TRBD1. V was clipped by 6 bases and J by 4 bases; unmatched bases: 7. The CDR3 contains 14 residues. Germline loops: CDR1 LNHDA, CDR2 SQIVND (reference sequence). For the CDR3, the DNA is TGTGCCAGTAGGGCAGGGGGCGCGAGCACTGAAGCTTTCTTT. Its protein product is CASRAGGASTEAFF. The full variable domain, in which reference TRBV19 and TRBJ1-1 provide the parts outside the CDR3, is DGGITQSPKYLFRKEGQNVTLSCEQNLNHDAMYWYRQDPGQGLRLIYYSQIVNDFQKGDIAEGYSVSREKKESFPLTVTSAQKNPTAFYLCASRAGGASTEAFFGQGTRLTVV.

This CDR3 is CAGEKIPNYGYTF. CDR3 nucleotides: TGTGCCGGGGAGAAAATCCCTAACTATGGCTACACCTTC. The chain carries TRBV2 and TRBJ1-2, with D unclear. The CDR3 runs to 13 residues. Germline V gives CDR1 SNHLY, CDR2 FYNNEI. V was shortened by 11 bases and J by 0 bases, with 13 bases between the two germline ends.

V gene TRBV30 combines with J gene TRBJ2-5; 7 nucleotides agree with TRBD1. The better agreement between TRBJ2-7 and the DNA end casts doubt on the J call. The length of the CDR3 is 11 residues. Looked up from germline, CDR1 is GTSNPN and CDR2 is SVGIG (reference sequence). The CDR3 sequence is CAWTGGYEQYF. As DNA, the CDR3 is TGTGCCTGGACAGGGGGCTACGAGCAGTACTTC.

The chain couples TRBV5-5 to TRBJ1-1; 7 nucleotides agree with TRBD1. There are 15 residues in the CDR3. J was trimmed by 2 bases and V by 4 bases; bases with no gene match: 8. CDR1 is SGHKS, CDR2 YYEKEE, per germline (reference sequence). CDR3 DNA: TGTGCCAGCAGCCGATACGACAGGGTAAACACTGAAGCTTTCTTT. It specifies CASSRYDRVNTEAFF.

This chain connects TRBV9 to TRBJ1-3; 7 nucleotides match TRBD1. Trimming removed 3 bases from V and 3 bases from J; junction bases left unmatched: 6. CDR3 length: 15 residues. The germline V gene encodes CDR1 SGDLS and CDR2 YYNGEE. The CDR3, as DNA: TGTGCCAGCAGCGCACAGGGGAACGGTGGAAACACCATATATTTT. Protein: CASSAQGNGGNTIYF.

The chain is built from TRBV28 and TRBJ1-1; D is possibly TRBD1 (5 bases). Germline V gives CDR1 MDHEN, CDR2 SYDVKM. The CDR3 length is 19 residues. The V end was cut by 1 base, the J end by 0 bases, with 21 bases between. The CDR3 here is CASSLLYPGRGEVNTEAFF. In nucleotides, the CDR3 is TGTGCCAGCAGTTTATTGTACCCGGGGCGGGGGGAGGTGAACACTGAAGCTTTCTTT.

V gene TRBV7-8 combines with J gene TRBJ1-4; weak D call: TRBD1 (6 bases). Between the trimmed V and J ends, which lost 2 bases and 6 bases, there was a span of 19 bases. This CDR3 is built from 17 residues. Germline loops: CDR1 SGHVS, CDR2 FQNEAQ. The CDR3 region is CASSLLSNRVYDEKLFF. CDR3 in DNA: TGTGCCAGCAGCTTATTGTCCAACAGGGTGTACGATGAAAAACTGTTTTTT.

The chain has TRBV27 and TRBJ2-3, with no clear D. Looked up from germline, CDR1 is MNHEY and CDR2 is SMNVEV (reference sequence). V was trimmed by 5 bases and J by 1 base, leaving 13 bases between them. This CDR3 is built from 15 residues. The CDR3 region has the DNA TGTGCCAGCAGTACGGTTGCGGCGGGCACAGATACGCAGTATTTT. Translating it yields CASSTVAAGTDTQYF.

This clone was observed a handful of times. The rearrangement links TRBV5-1 to TRBJ1-1, with D perhaps matching TRBD1 (5 bases). Trimming left V 2 bases short and J 4 bases short, with 9 bases between. Looked up from germline, CDR1 is SGHRS and CDR2 is YFSETQ. The CDR3 is 13 amino acids. The CDR3 DNA follows: TGCGCCAGCAGCTTTTCCGGGGGCACTGAAGCTTTCTTT. It translates to CASSFSGGTEAFF.

As concerns this clone: Other DNA sequences in this sample translate to the same CDR3. The chain carries TRBV27 and TRBJ1-5; D unresolved. Germline lookup yields CDR1 MNHEY and CDR2 SMNVEV (reference sequence). Between the trimmed V and J ends, which lost 6 bases and 0 bases, there was a span of 12 bases. This CDR3 is built from 15 residues. Here the CDR3 reads CASSPARYSNQPQHF. CDR3 in DNA: TGTGCCAGCAGCCCCGCTCGGTATAGCAATCAGCCCCAGCATTTT.

DNA of the CDR3: TGTGCCTGGAGGGCGGCTGGAGGGAATACGCAGTATTTT. Translated: CAWRAAGGNTQYF. The rearrangement joins TRBV30 to TRBJ2-3; D is possibly TRBD2 (6 bases). CDR3 length equals 13 residues. The V gene's germline CDR1 is GTSNPN and CDR2 SVGIG (reference sequence). The V and J ends lost 3 bases and 7 bases respectively, with 14 bases between them.

The chain is built from TRBV11-3 and TRBJ2-5, with no clear D. Germline loops: CDR1 SGHNT, CDR2 YENEEA. This CDR3 comprises 14 residues. V lost 2 bases to trimming and J lost 4 bases, with 11 bases between them. For the CDR3, the DNA is TGTGCCAGCAGCTTATTAGGAGTGACAGAGACCCAGTACTTC. Translating it yields CASSLLGVTETQYF.

This chain connects TRBV2 to TRBJ2-1; 7 nucleotides align to TRBD1. Germline loops: CDR1 SNHLY, CDR2 FYNNEI. Trimming at V came to 0 bases and at J to 15 bases, leaving 17 bases not matched to a gene. The CDR3 has 16 amino acids. CDR3 DNA sequence: TGTGCCAGCAGTGAAGCGCCGGGCGTAGGGGGCGAGGGGCTGTTCTTC. Translation: CASSEAPGVGGEGLFF.

This sequence joins TRBV19 and TRBJ2-1; tentative D call: TRBD1 (6 bases). This CDR3 has 12 residues. V was cut by 6 bases and J by 4 bases, with 7 bases left in between. Germline CDR1 LNHDA, CDR2 SQIVND (reference sequence). Here the CDR3 DNA reads TGTGCCAGTAGGGGACAATACAATGAGCAGTTCTTC. Translated, it gives CASRGQYNEQFF.

The chain combines TRBV30 with TRBJ1-4, with 9 positions matching TRBD1. Germline CDR1 GTSNPN, CDR2 SVGIG (reference sequence). V dropped 2 bases and J dropped 7; count of bases not matched to a gene: 5. The CDR3 extends over 14 amino acids. Here the CDR3 DNA reads TGTGCCTGGAGTTCCGGGACAGGGACTGAAAAACTGTTTTTT. This translates into CAWSSGTGTEKLFF.

V is TRBV7-6 and J is TRBJ2-7; D is ambiguous. Germline V gene lookup returns CDR1 SGHVS and CDR2 FNYEAQ. This CDR3 region has 14 residues. The V end was cut by 5 bases, the J end by 2 bases, with 13 bases between. The DNA of the CDR3 is TGTGCCAGCAGCCCATACTCCGGAGCCTACGAGCAGTACTTC. It is translated as CASSPYSGAYEQYF.

The chain is built from TRBV19 and TRBJ1-5; tentative D call: TRBD1 (5 bases). Trimming left V 1 base short and J 5 bases short, with 9 bases between. Germline V CDR1 and CDR2: LNHDA, SQIVND (reference sequence). The CDR3 is made up of 14 amino acids. In DNA, the CDR3 is TGTGCCAGTAGTATAGCTGGGGCGCATCAGCCCCAGCATTTT. Translation: CASSIAGAHQPQHF.

V is TRBV7-9 and J is TRBJ2-1; 7 nucleotides align to TRBD1. Germline assignment: CDR1 SEHNR and CDR2 FQNEAQ (reference sequence). This CDR3 spans 13 amino acids. With V trimmed by 10 bases and J by 0 bases, 3 bases remained unmatched. CDR3 residues: CATDRSSYNEQFF. In nucleotides, the CDR3 is TGTGCCACGGACAGGAGCTCCTACAATGAGCAGTTCTTC.

This sequence joins TRBV19 and TRBJ1-1; 8 bases align to TRBD1. Germline CDR1 and CDR2: LNHDA and SQIVND (reference sequence). With V trimmed by 6 bases and J by 10 bases, 16 bases remained unmatched. The length of the CDR3 is 15 residues. CDR3 loop: CASSPTRGQGFGAFF. The CDR3 coding sequence is TGTGCCAGTAGCCCTACGCGCGGACAGGGCTTTGGAGCTTTCTTT.

As concerns this clone: A read error is likely, as this CDR3 ends without the conserved phenylalanine or tryptophan. V and J are TRBV2 and TRBJ2-3, with D possibly TRBD1 on 6 matching bases. V was clipped by 6 bases and J by 1 base, with 11 bases between them. Germline V gene lookup returns CDR1 SNHLY and CDR2 FYNNEI. This CDR3 is 14 amino acids long. CDR3 nucleotide sequence: TGTGCCAGCAGAGCAGGGGTCGGCACAGATACGCAGTATTGT. Translation: CASRAGVGTDTQYC.

This clone was observed a few times. The chain employs TRBV5-1 and TRBJ1-1, with D unresolved. V lost 4 bases, J lost 0 bases, and 7 bases lay in between. Germline V gene data show CDR1 as SGHRS and CDR2 as YFSETQ. The CDR3 runs to 13 residues. CDR3 in DNA: TGCGCCAGCAGCAAGGAGATGAACACTGAAGCTTTCTTT. Translation: CASSKEMNTEAFF.

The V and J genes are TRBV6-5 and TRBJ2-2, with a weak D call TRBD2 (6 bases). There are 16 residues in the CDR3. The germline gives CDR1 MNHEY, CDR2 SVGAGI. Trimming took off 2 bases at V and 1 base at J, with 11 bases between the two ends. This CDR3 is CASSYRRGWNTGELFF. The CDR3 nucleotides read TGTGCCAGCAGTTACAGGAGGGGTTGGAACACCGGGGAGCTGTTTTTT.

The chain has TRBV7-2 and TRBJ2-4, with D perhaps TRBD1 (5 bases). Germline assignment: CDR1 SGHTA and CDR2 FQGNSA. The V and J ends lost 3 bases and 8 bases respectively, with 14 bases between them. This CDR3 has 14 residues. This CDR3 is CASSLDTTKDIQYF. The CDR3 bases are TGTGCCAGCAGCTTGGACACTACGAAGGACATTCAGTACTTC.

The chain employs TRBV27 and TRBJ1-5, with D perhaps matching TRBD1 (6 bases). The V end lost 6 bases, the J end lost 3 bases, and 9 bases lay between the germline ends. Germline V gene data show CDR1 as MNHEY and CDR2 as SMNVEV (reference sequence). The CDR3 is made up of 13 amino acids. CDR3 amino acids: CASSGTLNQPQHF. CDR3 sequence (DNA): TGTGCCAGCAGCGGGACACTCAATCAGCCCCAGCATTTT.

This clone showed up just a few times. The chain has TRBV14 and TRBJ1-3; D is possibly TRBD1 (6 bases). The CDR3 spans 17 residues. Germline V CDR1 and CDR2: SGHDN, FVKESK. The V and J ends lost 0 bases and 0 bases respectively, with 12 bases between them. The chain's CDR3 is CASSQDPGHRSGNTIYF. The CDR3 DNA sequence: TGTGCCAGCAGCCAAGATCCGGGACACCGCTCTGGAAACACCATATATTTT.